This TCR beta chain was profiled in a study of blood T cell repertoires in COVID-19. The overall study: PBMCs, B-cell-depleted T cells, or T cells provided the cDNA or gDNA that made up the material.

TCRdb keeps only in-frame clones here, not all; method: immunoSEQ multiplex PCR. The sample holds about 190,000 clones, less than 80% seen once. The germline V gene has CDR1 MNHEY and CDR2 SVGEGT. The J segment lost 8 bases and the V segment lost 5 bases, leaving 6 bases of the junction unmatched. The CDR3 runs to 15 residues. Input material: peripheral blood. The TCR sequence derives from a man aged 45-60 years who had recovered from COVID-19. This chain links TRBV6-2 or TRBV6-3 with TRBJ2-1, with 13 bases fitting TRBD2. The CDR3 region is CASSQTSGRIYEQFF. Here the CDR3 DNA reads TGTGCCAGCAGTCAGACTAGCGGGAGGATCTATGAGCAGTTCTTC.